Below, one T cell receptor (beta chain) is given with its context. Study processing details: Amplification from reference gene primers served as the basis for estimated nucleated cell counts. Sequencing was performed with immunoSEQ multiplex PCR; in TCRdb, only in-frame clones are kept and a portion is missing. The DNA was the basis for D and trimming; V, J and clone size are from that table. The sample consists of about 48,000 clones, 75% to 95% of them appearing once. The data were obtained in a study of blood T cell repertoires in COVID-19. Turning to the study itself: Specimens from acute and convalescent COVID-19 originated in the United States, Italy and Spain. In each case, the material was cDNA or gDNA derived from T cells, B-cell-depleted T cells, or PBMCs.

This CDR3 has 13 residues. The V and J ends lost 2 bases and 8 bases respectively, with 12 bases between them. Germline lookup yields CDR1 LNHNV and CDR2 YYDKDF (reference sequence). What was sequenced was peripheral blood. This receptor was identified in a man in his 70s with acute or convalescent COVID-19. The V gene is TRBV15, the J gene TRBJ1-2; tentatively, D is TRBD1 (6 bases). The CDR3 coding sequence is TGTGCCACCAGCAGACCCCGGACAGAGGGCTACACCTTC. It translates to CATSRPRTEGYTF.